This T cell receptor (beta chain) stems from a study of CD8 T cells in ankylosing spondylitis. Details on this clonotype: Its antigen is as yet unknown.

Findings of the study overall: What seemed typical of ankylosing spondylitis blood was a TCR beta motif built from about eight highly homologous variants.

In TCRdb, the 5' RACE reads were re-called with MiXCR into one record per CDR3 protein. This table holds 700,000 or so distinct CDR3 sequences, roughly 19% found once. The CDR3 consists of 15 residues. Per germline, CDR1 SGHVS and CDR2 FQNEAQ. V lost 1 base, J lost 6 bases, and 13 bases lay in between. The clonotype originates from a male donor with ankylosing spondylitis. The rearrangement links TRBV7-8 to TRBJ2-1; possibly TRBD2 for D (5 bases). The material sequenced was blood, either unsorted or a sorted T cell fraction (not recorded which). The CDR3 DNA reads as TGTGCCAGCAGCTTAGGCCACGGACTTTCCAATGAGCAGTTCTTC. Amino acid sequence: CASSLGHGLSNEQFF.